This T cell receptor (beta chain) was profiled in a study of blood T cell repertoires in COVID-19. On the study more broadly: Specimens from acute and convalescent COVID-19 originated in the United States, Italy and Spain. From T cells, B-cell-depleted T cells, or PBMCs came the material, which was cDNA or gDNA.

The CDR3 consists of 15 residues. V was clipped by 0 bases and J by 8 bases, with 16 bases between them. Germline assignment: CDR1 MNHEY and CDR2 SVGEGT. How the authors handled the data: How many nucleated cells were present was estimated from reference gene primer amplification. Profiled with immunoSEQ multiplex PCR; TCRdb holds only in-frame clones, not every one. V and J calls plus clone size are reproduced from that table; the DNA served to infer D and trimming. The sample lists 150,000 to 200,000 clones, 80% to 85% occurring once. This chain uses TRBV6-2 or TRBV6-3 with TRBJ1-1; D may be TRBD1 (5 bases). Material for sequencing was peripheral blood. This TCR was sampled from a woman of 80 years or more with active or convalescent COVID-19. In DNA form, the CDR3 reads TGTGCCAGCAGTTACTCGAGTAGGGGCACTCGAGAAGCTTTCTTT. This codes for CASSYSSRGTREAFF.